This TCR beta chain emerged from a study of T cell responses to AZD1222 COVID-19 vaccine. Findings and caveats of the study: White British people made up most donors, females outnumbered males, and clonal diversity was possibly underestimated.

Clones were read by immunoSEQ multiplex PCR, and TCRdb kept only the in-frame ones, dropping some. The sample holds 90,000 or so clones, about nine tenths seen once. Germline V gene data show CDR1 as SGHTA and CDR2 as FQGNSA. The CDR3 totals 15 residues. V was clipped by 7 bases and J by 3 bases; unmatched bases: 6. About this clone: Its antigen remains unknown.

The J gene is TRBJ2-2, the V gene TRBV7-2; 9 nucleotides line up with TRBD2. The source material was peripheral blood, sampled 28 days after the second AZD1222 dose. This TCR derives from an adult who received the AZD1222 COVID-19 vaccine. The CDR3 region has the DNA TGTGCCAGCAACCTGGCGGGGGGGTACACCGGGGAGCTGTTTTTT. It codes for CASNLAGGYTGELFF.